A single sample is the source of the 14 T cell receptor beta chains below, sequenced in a study of cytomegalovirus exposure and HLA in healthy donors. Use of 60 Vbeta and 13 Jbeta primers characterized the PCR. Produced via immunoSEQ multiplex PCR; TCRdb's table is partial and in-frame only. This sample has about 150,000 clones, with around four fifths found just once. Sample: PBMCs. The receptor source for this set is a boy aged 2 to 9 in good health and CMV-seronegative.

The rearrangement joins TRBV5-5 to TRBJ2-3; the D gene is possibly TRBD2 (6 bases). Germline V CDR1 and CDR2: SGHKS, YYEKEE (reference sequence). The CDR3 is made up of 14 amino acids. V lost 2 bases and J lost 0, with 7 bases in between. The CDR3 loop reads CASSFSGSTDTQYF. As DNA, the CDR3 is TGTGCCAGCAGCTTTAGCGGAAGCACAGATACGCAGTATTTT.

Concerning this clone: With only one base between it and a far larger clone, this is likely a read error. This chain connects TRBV30 to TRBJ2-3, with D possibly matching TRBD2 (5 bases). The assigned J gene may be wrong: the sequence end matches TRBJ2-5 better. The length of the CDR3 is 14 residues. Germline CDR1 is GTSNPN and CDR2 is SVGIG (reference sequence). The CDR3 reads CAWSTYDPGETQYF. The CDR3 DNA is TGTGCCTGGAGTACCTACGACCCGGGGGAGACCCAGTACTTC.

This clone was seen a handful of times. The V and J genes are TRBV7-2 and TRBJ1-1, with TRBD1 as a possible D gene (6 bases). Germline V gives CDR1 SGHTA, CDR2 FQGNSA. The V and J ends lost 3 bases and 1 base respectively, with 12 bases between them. This CDR3 has 15 amino acids. This CDR3 is CASSLRQTGNTEAFF. The CDR3 DNA sequence: TGTGCCAGCAGCTTGAGGCAGACAGGGAACACTGAAGCTTTCTTT.

This chain links TRBV13 with TRBJ2-6; no clear D. Trimming left V 5 bases short and J 1 base short, with 12 bases between. The CDR3 has 16 residues. Looked up from germline, CDR1 is PRHDT and CDR2 is FYEKMQ (reference sequence). The CDR3 coding sequence is TGTGCCAGCAGCAATTCCCCATTGTCTGGGGCCAACGTCCTGACTTTC. Translation gives CASSNSPLSGANVLTF. Filled out from reference TRBV13 and TRBJ2-6, the complete variable domain reads AAGVIQSPRHLIKEKRETATLKCYPIPRHDTVYWYQQGPGQDPQFLISFYEKMQSDKGSIPDRFSAQQFSDYHSELNMSSLELGDSALYFCASSNSPLSGANVLTFGAGSRLTVL.

This chain connects TRBV5-1 to TRBJ1-1, with TRBD1 as a possible D gene (5 bases). The CDR3 is made up of 15 amino acids. The germline gives CDR1 SGHRS, CDR2 YFSETQ. The ends were cut back, 2 bases at V and 5 bases at J, with 16 bases in the middle. In DNA form, the CDR3 reads TGCGCCAGCAGCTTATTTCGGGGGAGATCGACTGAAGCTTTCTTT. Encoded protein: CASSLFRGRSTEAFF.

The CDR3 protein is CASSPRQGVGYTF. The DNA of the CDR3 is TGTGCCAGCAGCCCACGACAGGGGGTCGGCTACACCTTC. This rearrangement joins TRBV14 to TRBJ1-2; 9 bases agree with TRBD1. Germline V gene data show CDR1 as SGHDN and CDR2 as FVKESK. The CDR3 length is 13 residues. V dropped 4 bases and J dropped 8; count of bases not matched to a gene: 5. Using reference TRBV14 and TRBJ1-2 for the parts outside the CDR3, the full variable domain is EAGVTQFPSHSVIEKGQTVTLRCDPISGHDNLYWYRRVMGKEIKFLLHFVKESKQDESGMPNNRFLAERTGGTYSTLKVQPAELEDSGVYFCASSPRQGVGYTFGSGTRLTVV.

This rearrangement joins TRBV14 to TRBJ2-7, with 8 bases aligning to TRBD1. This CDR3 region has 15 residues. The J segment lost 3 bases and the V segment lost 3 bases, leaving 7 bases of the junction unmatched. Per germline, CDR1 SGHDN and CDR2 FVKESK. The CDR3 is CASSHSGQGNYEQYF. CDR3 nucleotides: TGTGCCAGCAGCCACTCTGGACAGGGAAACTACGAGCAGTACTTC.

This chain uses TRBV19 with TRBJ1-5; a possible D gene is TRBD1 (6 bases). V was shortened by 6 bases and J by 2 bases, with 17 bases between the two germline ends. This CDR3 is 16 amino acids long. The germline V gene has CDR1 LNHDA and CDR2 SQIVND (reference sequence). CDR3: CASSIGGRGGNQPQHF. CDR3 DNA: TGTGCCAGTAGCATCGGGGGGCGCGGGGGCAATCAGCCCCAGCATTTT.

This clone was detected once. V usage is TRBV14 and J usage is TRBJ1-1; the match to TRBD1 covers 8 bases. The germline gives CDR1 SGHDN, CDR2 FVKESK. The junction had 16 bases not matched to a gene; V was cut back by 3 bases and J by 1 base. The CDR3 is 19 residues long. The CDR3 here is CASSHGPRTGGLTNTEAFF. The CDR3 coding sequence is TGTGCCAGCAGCCACGGACCCCGAACAGGGGGTTTGACGAACACTGAAGCTTTCTTT.

This chain connects TRBV10-3 to TRBJ1-1; D is perhaps TRBD1 (6 bases). Trimming shortened V by 8 bases and J by 0 bases, and 13 bases separated the two germline ends. This CDR3 has 14 residues. Germline V gene lookup returns CDR1 ENHRY and CDR2 SYGVKD. The CDR3 DNA reads TGTGCCATCGGGGATACAGGGTTGAACACTGAAGCTTTCTTT. Amino acid sequence: CAIGDTGLNTEAFF.

Details on this clone: The junction does not match germline at one end; this may be a read error. The V and J genes are TRBV4-1 and TRBJ2-7, with TRBD2 matching 7 bases. The length of the CDR3 is 14 residues. Germline lookup yields CDR1 MGHRA and CDR2 YSYEKL. This chain's CDR3 is CASSPAGLVYGQYF. CDR3 DNA: TGCGCCAGCAGCCCAGCGGGATTAGTCTACGGGCAGTACTTC.

This chain joins TRBV6-5 and TRBJ2-5; TRBD2 matches 9 bases. The J call may be in error: the DNA end matches TRBJ2-7 better. CDR1 and CDR2 from the germline V gene are MNHEY and SVGAGI. The CDR3 is 14 residues long. The CDR3 reads CASRLAGVSYEQYF. CDR3 sequence (DNA): TGTGCCAGCAGATTAGCGGGGGTCTCCTACGAGCAGTACTTC.

The chain employs TRBV19 and TRBJ1-5, with TRBD1 as a possible D gene (6 bases). The CDR3 consists of 15 residues. Germline-derived CDR1 and CDR2 are LNHDA and SQIVND (reference sequence). V was pared by 7 bases and J by 3 bases, with 16 bases between. The CDR3: CASKVSGANNQPQHF. Here the CDR3 DNA reads TGTGCCAGTAAGGTTTCAGGGGCTAACAATCAGCCCCAGCATTTT. The full variable domain, in which reference TRBV19 and TRBJ1-5 provide the parts outside the CDR3, is DGGITQSPKYLFRKEGQNVTLSCEQNLNHDAMYWYRQDPGQGLRLIYYSQIVNDFQKGDIAEGYSVSREKKESFPLTVTSAQKNPTAFYLCASKVSGANNQPQHFGDGTRLSIL.

The chain couples TRBV9 to TRBJ2-5, with TRBD1 identical over 7 bases. The better agreement between TRBJ2-7 and the DNA end casts doubt on the J call. CDR1 and CDR2 (germline): SGDLS, YYNGEE. CDR3 length: 13 residues. The CDR3 region has the DNA TGTGCCAGCTCCAAAGACAGGGCCTACGAGCAGTACTTC. It encodes CASSKDRAYEQYF.